This entry lists 32 T cell receptor beta chains sequenced from one sample in a study of blood T cell repertoires in COVID-19. Measured with immunoSEQ multiplex PCR; TCRdb has only the in-frame clones, and not every one. The sample records fewer than 200,000 clones, around 93% being singletons. Sequencing was done on a sample of peripheral blood. The receptors were sampled from a woman in her 50s with acute or convalescent COVID-19.

The V and J genes are TRBV3-1 (or the pseudogene TRBV3-2) and TRBJ2-1; maybe TRBD2 (6 bases). CDR1 and CDR2 from the germline V gene are LGHDT and YNNKEL (reference sequence). V lost 4 bases to trimming and J lost 3 bases, with 10 bases between them. This CDR3 contains 14 residues. The CDR3 region has the DNA TGTGCCAGCAGCCCCGGGGAGGTCTACAATGAGCAGTTCTTC. Translated: CASSPGEVYNEQFF.

The V call is TRBV7-9, the J call TRBJ1-1, with 9 positions matching TRBD1. The length of the CDR3 is 15 residues. Losses at the gene ends were 4 bases for V and 4 bases for J; bases not matched to a gene: 7. Germline CDR1 reads SEHNR; CDR2 reads FQNEAQ (reference sequence). CDR3 in DNA: TGTGCCAGCAGCTCGCCAGACAGGGGGGGCACTGAAGCTTTCTTT. Residues: CASSSPDRGGTEAFF.

V and J are TRBV24-1 and TRBJ1-2; 9 bases align to TRBD1. This CDR3 is 14 amino acids long. The junction had 6 bases not matched to a gene; V was cut back by 4 bases and J by 7 bases. Germline loops: CDR1 KGHDR, CDR2 SFDVKD. CDR3 amino acids: CATSDWGQGSGYTF. CDR3 sequence (DNA): TGTGCCACCAGTGACTGGGGACAGGGATCTGGCTACACCTTC.

The V and J genes are TRBV7-2 and TRBJ2-3; 7 bases line up with TRBD2. Germline values: CDR1 SGHTA, CDR2 FQGNSA. J was trimmed by 4 bases and V by 1 base; bases with no gene match: 8. This CDR3 is 16 amino acids long. The CDR3 protein is CASSLGSWLAADTQYF. The CDR3 nucleotides are TGTGCCAGCAGCTTAGGGTCTTGGCTAGCGGCAGATACGCAGTATTTT. The whole variable domain, filled in from reference TRBV7-2 and TRBJ2-3, reads GAGVSQSPSNKVTEKGKDVELRCDPISGHTALYWYRQSLGQGLEFLIYFQGNSAPDKSGLPSDRFSAERTGGSVSTLTIQRTQQEDSAVYLCASSLGSWLAADTQYFGPGTRLTVL.

Comment on this clone: The junction does not match germline at one end; this may be a read error. The chain combines TRBV28 with TRBJ1-4; D might be TRBD1 (6 bases). The CDR3 runs 16 residues. CDR1 and CDR2 from the germline V gene are MDHEN and SYDVKM. The CDR3 spells CTSSGGGGSGNEKLFF. For the CDR3, the DNA is TGTACCAGCAGTGGAGGGGGGGGCAGTGGCAATGAAAAACTGTTTTTT.

The gene calls are TRBV5-1 and TRBJ1-1; 8 positions agree with TRBD1. The CDR3 has 16 amino acids. Germline assignment: CDR1 SGHRS and CDR2 YFSETQ. The trim removed 0 bases at V and 1 base at J, leaving 5 bases unmatched. CDR3 in DNA: TGCGCCAGCAGCTTGGGGGGGACAGGATCGAACACTGAAGCTTTCTTT. Residues: CASSLGGTGSNTEAFF.

CDR3 sequence reads: CASSPGRTGGRLNTEAFF. The DNA of the CDR3 is TGTGCCAGCAGTCCCGGACGGACAGGGGGACGACTGAACACTGAAGCTTTCTTT. V usage is TRBV6-6 and J usage is TRBJ1-1; 10 bases agree with TRBD1. The CDR3 is made up of 18 amino acids. Unmatched junction bases numbered 12, after V lost 5 bases and J lost 0 bases. The germline CDR1 and CDR2 sequences are MNHNY and SVGAGI (reference sequence).

The V and J genes are TRBV4-2 and TRBJ2-1; 9 nucleotides align to TRBD2. The CDR3 is 16 amino acids. Germline loops: CDR1 LGHNA, CDR2 YNFKEQ. J gave up 7 bases and V 0 bases, and 7 bases lay outside the gene matches. The CDR3: CASSQDAVAGANEQFF. For the CDR3, the DNA is TGTGCCAGCAGCCAAGATGCGGTAGCGGGAGCGAATGAGCAGTTCTTC.

This clone occurred once. V usage is TRBV7-9 and J usage is TRBJ1-4; 7 bases fit TRBD1. The V gene end was trimmed by 6 bases and the J gene end by 6 bases; junction bases not matched to a gene: 10. This CDR3 contains 15 residues. Germline V gene sequence: CDR1 SEHNR, CDR2 FQNEAQ (reference sequence). The chain's CDR3 is CASRLSGTDDEKLFF. For the CDR3, the DNA is TGTGCCAGCAGACTATCCGGGACAGATGATGAAAAACTGTTTTTT. Full variable domain (missing parts from reference TRBV7-9 and TRBJ1-4): DTGVSQNPRHKITKRGQNVTFRCDPISEHNRLYWYRQTLGQGPEFLTYFQNEAQLEKSRLLSDRFSAERPKGSFSTLEIQRTEQGDSAMYLCASRLSGTDDEKLFFGSGTQLSVL.

The rearrangement links TRBV15 to TRBJ1-5; 7 bases are a match to TRBD1. The CDR3 contains 13 residues. V dropped 7 bases and J dropped 7; count of bases not matched to a gene: 7. Looked up from germline, CDR1 is LNHNV and CDR2 is YYDKDF (reference sequence). CDR3 sequence (DNA): TGTGCCACCACTAACAGGGGAGGCCAGCCCCAGCATTTT. It encodes CATTNRGGQPQHF.

The V gene is TRBV14, the J gene TRBJ2-1, with TRBD2 matching 15 bases. Germline CDR1 SGHDN, CDR2 FVKESK. Unmatched junction bases numbered 9, after V lost 4 bases and J lost 8 bases. This CDR3 spans 17 amino acids. The CDR3 here is CASSPWGLAGGVDEQFF. Written as DNA, the CDR3 is TGTGCCAGCAGCCCTTGGGGACTAGCGGGAGGTGTAGATGAGCAGTTCTTC.

This chain connects TRBV6-1 to TRBJ1-3, with a weak D call TRBD1 (6 bases). This CDR3 region has 15 residues. The ends were cut back, 1 base at V and 2 bases at J, with 9 bases in the middle. CDR1 is MNHNS, CDR2 SASEGT, per germline. This chain's CDR3 is CASSEGRGPGNTIYF. The DNA for the CDR3 is TGTGCCAGCAGTGAAGGCAGGGGCCCTGGAAACACCATATATTTT.

This chain joins TRBV18 and TRBJ1-2; the D is unclear. The germline CDR1 and CDR2 sequences are KGHSH and LQKENI. V dropped 5 bases and J dropped 4 bases, with 17 bases sitting between them. This CDR3 region has 15 residues. The CDR3 region is CASSSPLQSPYGYTF. The DNA for the CDR3 is TGTGCCAGCTCATCCCCCTTACAATCACCCTATGGCTACACCTTC.

V is TRBV7-2 and J is TRBJ2-7; TRBD2 aligns across 9 bases. The V gene end was trimmed by 4 bases and the J gene end by 6 bases; junction bases not matched to a gene: 16. This CDR3 is 17 amino acids long. Germline V gene lookup returns CDR1 SGHTA and CDR2 FQGNSA. The CDR3 coding sequence is TGTGCCAGCAGCTATGGGGCCCTGGCGGGAGGGCAGACCGAGCAGTACTTC. Encoded protein: CASSYGALAGGQTEQYF.

Here the CDR3 reads CASSQTPRLAGEYEQYF. Here the CDR3 DNA reads TGTGCCAGCAGTCAAACTCCCCGACTAGCGGGAGAATACGAGCAGTACTTC. The V call is TRBV6-2 or TRBV6-3, the J call TRBJ2-7, with 12 bases aligning to TRBD2. CDR3 length: 17 residues. V was clipped by 5 bases and J by 4 bases; unmatched bases: 12. The germline CDR1 and CDR2 sequences are MNHEY and SVGEGT.

V usage is TRBV9 and J usage is TRBJ2-2, with D hard to call. CDR1 is SGDLS, CDR2 YYNGEE, per germline. V was cut by 0 bases and J by 1 base, with 13 bases left in between. There are 17 residues in the CDR3. The DNA of the CDR3 is TGTGCCAGCAGCGTAGCGTACAGCAACATGAACACCGGGGAGCTGTTTTTT. Protein: CASSVAYSNMNTGELFF.

This chain connects TRBV27 to TRBJ1-1; perhaps TRBD1 as D (6 bases). The CDR3 covers 15 residues. CDR1 is MNHEY and CDR2 is SMNVEV in the germline V gene (reference sequence). Trimming removed 6 bases at V and 0 bases at J, with 14 bases between. DNA for the CDR3: TGTGCCAGCAGGACAGGTCTACTAATGAACACTGAAGCTTTCTTT. Its protein product is CASRTGLLMNTEAFF.

This chain links TRBV7-9 with TRBJ1-1; D call uncertain. This CDR3 has 15 amino acids. The V end was cut by 2 bases, the J end by 1 base, with 11 bases between. The germline V gene has CDR1 SEHNR and CDR2 FQNEAQ (reference sequence). This chain's CDR3 is CASSLFGRQNTEAFF. In DNA, the CDR3 is TGTGCCAGCAGCTTATTCGGCAGACAGAACACTGAAGCTTTCTTT.

This chain joins TRBV12-3 or TRBV12-4 and TRBJ1-2; possibly TRBD1 for D (6 bases). The CDR3 is made up of 13 amino acids. V lost 5 bases and J lost 6, with 13 bases in between. The CDR3 sequence is CASSAHRADGYTF. As DNA, the CDR3 is TGTGCCAGCAGTGCCCACAGGGCTGATGGCTACACCTTC.

The chain uses TRBV7-9 and TRBJ2-2, with D tentatively TRBD1 (6 bases). V lost 5 bases, J lost 2 bases, and 12 bases lay in between. CDR1 and CDR2 (germline): SEHNR, FQNEAQ (reference sequence). The CDR3 is 15 amino acids. CDR3 DNA sequence: TGTGCCAGCAGCCCCGGGACAATCAACACCGGGGAGCTGTTTTTT. This encodes CASSPGTINTGELFF.

This clone has just a few counts. The chain combines TRBV11-3 with TRBJ2-7; 8 bases map to TRBD2. V shed 2 bases and J 4 bases; nucleotides not matched to a gene: 4. The CDR3 is 14 amino acids. Germline-derived CDR1 and CDR2 are SGHNT and YENEEA. CDR3 in amino acids: CASSLSSGSYEQYF. In DNA, the CDR3 is TGTGCCAGCAGCTTAAGCAGCGGGAGTTACGAGCAGTACTTC.

CDR3 amino acids: CASSQYEGYTEAFF. CDR3 sequence (DNA): TGTGCCAGCAGCCAATACGAGGGATACACTGAAGCTTTCTTT. This sequence joins TRBV3-1 (or the pseudogene TRBV3-2) and TRBJ1-1; D uncertain. V was shortened by 2 bases and J by 3 bases, with 10 bases between the two germline ends. The CDR3 is made up of 14 amino acids. CDR1 and CDR2 (germline): LGHDT, YNNKEL (reference sequence).

As to this clone: The same CDR3 can be traced to other DNA sequences in this sample. The genes are TRBV11-2 and TRBJ2-1, with 12 nucleotides matching TRBD2. Losses at the gene ends were 3 bases for V and 4 bases for J; bases not matched to a gene: 4. CDR1 SGHAT and CDR2 FQNNGV come from the germline V gene. The CDR3 runs 16 residues. Written as DNA, the CDR3 is TGTGCCAGCAGCTTCCTGACTAGCGGGGGATACAATGAGCAGTTCTTC. This codes for CASSFLTSGGYNEQFF.

The chain couples TRBV9 to TRBJ2-5, with D maybe TRBD1 (6 bases). From germline, CDR1 is SGDLS and CDR2 YYNGEE. CDR3 length: 15 amino acids. V lost 0 bases and J lost 3, with 12 bases in between. CDR3 residues: CASSVERGGEETQYF. Here the CDR3 DNA reads TGTGCCAGCAGCGTAGAGCGAGGGGGAGAAGAGACCCAGTACTTC.

The chain couples TRBV11-2 to TRBJ2-7; 9 bases are a match to TRBD1. Germline V gives CDR1 SGHAT, CDR2 FQNNGV. The CDR3 has 14 amino acids. J lost 5 bases, V lost 3 bases, and 5 bases had no gene match. CDR3 amino acids: CASSFRDRAHEQYF. The CDR3 nucleotides read TGTGCCAGCAGCTTCCGGGACAGGGCCCACGAGCAGTACTTC.

The chain joins TRBV7-2 to TRBJ2-2; D ambiguous. CDR3 length: 16 residues. The V end lost 1 base, the J end lost 4 bases, and 13 bases lay between the germline ends. The germline gives CDR1 SGHTA, CDR2 FQGNSA. The CDR3 DNA is TGTGCCAGCAGCTTAGGAGGAGCATTCTTCACCGGGGAGCTGTTTTTT. Translating it yields CASSLGGAFFTGELFF.

The rearrangement joins TRBV7-2 to TRBJ2-1; D is uncertain. Germline V gene sequence: CDR1 SGHTA, CDR2 FQGNSA. V gave up 8 bases and J gave up 6 bases, with 11 bases separating them. The length of the CDR3 is 12 residues. The CDR3 nucleotides are TGTGCCAGCGGAGTTTTTAGCAATGAGCAGTTCTTC. It translates to CASGVFSNEQFF.

The chain couples TRBV2 to TRBJ1-3, with no clear D. CDR1 is SNHLY, CDR2 FYNNEI, per germline. This CDR3 is built from 15 residues. Trimming removed 7 bases at V and 0 bases at J, with 13 bases between. The CDR3 here is CASKGTVYSGNTIYF. In DNA form, the CDR3 reads TGTGCCAGCAAAGGAACAGTTTACTCTGGAAACACCATATATTTT.

This sequence joins TRBV7-9 and TRBJ1-1; D gene uncertain. Trimming shortened V by 11 bases and J by 8 bases, and 12 bases separated the two germline ends. CDR1 SEHNR and CDR2 FQNEAQ come from the germline V gene (reference sequence). The CDR3 has 10 residues. The CDR3 reads CAASVREAFF. The CDR3 region has the DNA TGTGCCGCCTCGGTTCGGGAAGCTTTCTTT.

This sequence joins TRBV6-1 and TRBJ2-1; 7 positions match TRBD2. V lost 2 bases to trimming and J lost 0 bases; unmatched junction nucleotides: 10. This CDR3 comprises 18 residues. Germline V gene lookup returns CDR1 MNHNS and CDR2 SASEGT. CDR3 bases: TGTGCCAGCAGTGAACGAGGCGGGGGATTAAGCTCCTACAATGAGCAGTTCTTC. Amino acids: CASSERGGGLSSYNEQFF.

CDR3: CATSDTQGSPGNQPQHF. In nucleotides, the CDR3 is TGTGCCACCAGTGATACACAGGGGTCCCCTGGGAATCAGCCCCAGCATTTT. This chain joins TRBV24-1 and TRBJ1-5, with 7 bases fitting TRBD1. Germline CDR1 and CDR2: KGHDR and SFDVKD. Trimming removed 3 bases from V and 4 bases from J; junction bases left unmatched: 11. The CDR3 extends over 17 amino acids.

The V and J genes are TRBV6-5 and TRBJ1-2; tentative D call: TRBD1 (6 bases). The CDR3 is 15 amino acids. The germline gives CDR1 MNHEY, CDR2 SVGAGI. Trimming shortened V by 6 bases and J by 1 base, and 15 bases separated the two germline ends. The CDR3 loop reads CASRPGTLSNYGYTF. CDR3 sequence (DNA): TGTGCCAGCAGACCGGGGACACTTAGTAACTATGGCTACACCTTC.